The rows below give T cell receptor beta chains drawn from one sample of a study of shared clonotypes between healthy human individuals. Sequencing used immunoSEQ multiplex PCR; TCRdb keeps in-frame clones, though not all of them. This sample carries 2 million to 3 million clones, roughly nine tenths of them seen once, and the ten largest clones take around 0.14%. The sample consisted of naive CD4+ T cells sorted from blood. The receptors come from a man aged 18 to 29 in good health. Both conserved end residues are part of each CDR3.

V gene,J gene,CDR3 protein
TRBV6-5,TRBJ2-7,CASSYSRLAGGHEQYF
TRBV18,TRBJ1-1,CASSPDIRGITEAFF
TRBV19,TRBJ1-1,CASSLITGATEAFF
TRBV10-3,TRBJ2-3,CATAPGLAGGPTDTQYF
TRBV6-5,TRBJ2-7,CASRRAGQFNEQYF
TRBV5-6,TRBJ1-1,CASSLTSDGMNTEAFF
TRBV6-5,TRBJ1-1,CASSMVGHTEAFF
TRBV9,TRBJ1-3,CASSAGRGNTIYF
TRBV25-1,TRBJ1-2,CASSGTGHGERF
TRBV30,TRBJ2-1,CAWSRGDNEQFF
TRBV6-1,TRBJ1-5,CASSTQGSGQPQHF
TRBV4-2,TRBJ2-7,CASSQGGYEQYF
TRBV10-3,TRBJ2-1,CAIRPGQAWGDEQFF
TRBV6-5,TRBJ2-3,CASTPGLASTDTQYF
TRBV9,TRBJ2-1,CASSARTGWNEQFF
TRBV7-8,TRBJ1-1,CASSSQGFTEAFF
TRBV11-2,TRBJ2-2,CASSHTGPGRNTGELFF
TRBV6-1,TRBJ1-2,CASRAGTGGRYTF
TRBV19,TRBJ1-1,CASSNVGVSEAFF
TRBV18,TRBJ1-3,CASSSRVETGNTIYF
TRBV29-1,TRBJ1-1,CSVEGRTNTEAFF
TRBV7-2,TRBJ2-1,CASSPRESYNEQFF
TRBV5-6,TRBJ2-5,CASSLGLRGIQETQYF
TRBV30,TRBJ1-5,CAWGRDSNQPQHF
TRBV4-1,TRBJ2-5,CASSPPFGQGAWETQYF
TRBV6-4,TRBJ2-2,CASSTSGNTGELFF
TRBV6-6,TRBJ2-3,CASDWGTDTQYF
TRBV10-1,TRBJ1-1,CASSESRQAVTEAFF
TRBV11-2,TRBJ1-6,CASSFGGNYNSPLHF
TRBV11-2,TRBJ2-7,CASSLYGGASYEQYF
TRBV5-4,TRBJ1-6,CASSFNAPYNSPLHF
TRBV18,TRBJ1-2,CASSRDPNYGYTF
TRBV5-1,TRBJ1-2,CASSLGQLYGYTF
TRBV2,TRBJ1-1,CASSFSRGAFF
TRBV7-8,TRBJ2-7,CASSWGPRAGQVYEQYF